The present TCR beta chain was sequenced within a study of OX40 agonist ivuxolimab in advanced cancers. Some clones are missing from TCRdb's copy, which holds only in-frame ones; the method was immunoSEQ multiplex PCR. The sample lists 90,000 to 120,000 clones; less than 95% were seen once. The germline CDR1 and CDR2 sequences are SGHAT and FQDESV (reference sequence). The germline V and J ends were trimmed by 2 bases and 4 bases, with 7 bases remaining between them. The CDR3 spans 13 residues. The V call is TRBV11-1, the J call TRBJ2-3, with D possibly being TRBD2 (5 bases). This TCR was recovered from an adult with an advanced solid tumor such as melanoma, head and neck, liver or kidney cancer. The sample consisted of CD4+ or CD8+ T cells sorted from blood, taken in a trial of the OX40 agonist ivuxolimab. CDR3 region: CASSLLAADTQYF. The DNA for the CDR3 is TGTGCCAGCAGCTTACTAGCAGCAGATACGCAGTATTTT. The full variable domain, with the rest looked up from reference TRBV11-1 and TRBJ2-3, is EAEVAQSPRYKITEKSQAVAFWCDPISGHATLYWYRQILGQGPELLVQFQDESVVDDSQLPKDRFSAERLKGVDSTLKIQPAELGDSAMYLCASSLLAADTQYFGPGTRLTVL.